This TCR beta chain stems from a study of identifying expanded T cells in peripheral blood. Regarding the study as a whole: Variance in clone template counts between roughly 2-week samples significantly increased with total template count across all healthy donors. About 1.2 clones differed between technical replicates, versus approximately 17 and 20 over time.

During the collection period, no donor immune events like infections were recorded. This CDR3 has 14 amino acids. The V and J ends lost 2 bases and 2 bases respectively, with 10 bases between them. Germline CDR1 and CDR2: SGHDT and YYEEEE. The assay was immunoSEQ multiplex PCR, and TCRdb's table has in-frame clones only and misses some. The table includes 80,000 or so clones, roughly 81% detected once. As to this clone: The target antigen is unknown.

This clonotype was sampled from a person aged 18 to 75 in good health. Sequenced: blood. The rearrangement links TRBV5-6 to TRBJ2-5; D is ambiguous. CDR3: CASSFPGSQETQYF. CDR3 DNA sequence: TGTGCCAGCAGCTTCCCGGGCAGTCAAGAGACCCAGTACTTC.